In its sample, the clone carrying this T cell receptor (beta chain) was seen a few times. Its cognate antigen is unknown. The data derive from a study of T cells in Graves' hyperthyroidism and ophthalmopathy. Study-wide background: Peripheral blood collection took place at initial diagnosis, before any treatment.

Whole-study results and caveats: A median around 6.8 months before onset, the model predicted ophthalmopathy. A 13 V-J signature model discriminated ophthalmopathy versus stable hyperthyroidism.

V lost 7 bases, J lost 3 bases, and 16 bases lay in between. Germline V gives CDR1 LGHDT, CDR2 YNNKEL (reference sequence). The CDR3 loop spans 14 amino acids. In the ophthalmopathy cohort, Clinical Activity Score was at least 3, NOSPECS grade at least 4, and duration under 3 months. What was amplified from RNA transcripts were TCR beta CDR3 regions. The HTBI primer set served for first-round RT-PCR of the TCR CDR3. TCRdb called the multiplex PCR reads again in MiXCR, with one record for every CDR3 protein. The sample has a few hundred thousand distinct CDR3 sequences, about 20% seen once. The sequence was obtained from a woman between 70 and 85 years old with Graves' ophthalmopathy. Sequences were obtained from blood. The chain uses TRBV3-1 and TRBJ2-7; D uncertain. The CDR3 here is CASKESAAGYEQYF. The CDR3 DNA is TGTGCCAGCAAGGAGAGCGCCGCCGGCTACGAGCAGTACTTC.